One sample yielded the 24 T cell receptor beta chains listed below, sequenced in a study of shared T cell receptors in the human thymus. Only in-frame clones appear in the TCRdb table, and some are missing; sequencing was by immunoSEQ multiplex PCR. The table includes 630,000 or so clones, 70% to 90% detected once. This sample also belongs to another study, concerning human thymus T cells.

Input material: thymocytes. The receptors were gathered from a boy younger than two with a congenital heart defect.

The chain recombines TRBV12-5 with TRBJ2-7, with 11 positions matching TRBD2. The CDR3 has 16 residues. V was clipped by 4 bases and J by 3 bases; unmatched bases: 8. The germline V gene has CDR1 LGHNT and CDR2 FRNRAP. CDR3 bases: TGTGCTAGTGGTTCCCCTCCGACTAGCGGGGTCTACGAGCAGTACTTC. Protein sequence: CASGSPPTSGVYEQYF.

V is TRBV7-4 and J is TRBJ1-1; TRBD1 aligns across 9 bases. CDR3 length: 16 amino acids. The germline V gene has CDR1 SGHVT and CDR2 SQSDAQ. Germline trimming cut 5 bases from V and 8 bases from J; bases unmatched to any gene: 15. CDR3 DNA sequence: TGTGCCAGCAGCGGGAACAGGGGGCTCTTCCCCCCCGAAGCTTTCTTT. The encoded protein is CASSGNRGLFPPEAFF.

The CDR3 reads CASSPQAPTMSGISYEQYF. CDR3 bases: TGTGCCAGCAGCCCGCAGGCTCCAACTATGTCGGGGATCTCCTACGAGCAGTACTTC. The J gene is TRBJ2-7, the V gene TRBV5-5, with D possibly matching TRBD2 (5 bases). V was clipped by 4 bases and J by 0 bases, with 26 bases between them. Germline CDR1 and CDR2: SGHKS and YYEKEE (reference sequence). The CDR3 extends over 19 amino acids.

The chain links TRBV19 to TRBJ1-2, with D unresolved. The germline V gene encodes CDR1 LNHDA and CDR2 SQIVND (reference sequence). CDR3 length: 13 amino acids. V lost 5 bases and J lost 0, with 7 bases in between. The CDR3 sequence: CASSEVPNYGYTF. In DNA form, the CDR3 reads TGTGCCAGTAGTGAGGTGCCTAACTATGGCTACACCTTC.

The CDR3 DNA is TGTGCCAGTAGTATTAGGACAGTCCTTTATAGCAATCAGCCCCAGCATTTT. This translates into CASSIRTVLYSNQPQHF. The rearrangement joins TRBV19 to TRBJ1-5, with D perhaps matching TRBD1 (6 bases). V was pared by 3 bases and J by 0 bases, with 15 bases between. Germline CDR1 is LNHDA and CDR2 is SQIVND (reference sequence). This CDR3 has 17 amino acids.

The rearrangement joins TRBV6-1 to TRBJ1-4, with 9 bases lining up with TRBD1. The CDR3 runs 16 residues. CDR1 and CDR2 from the germline V gene are MNHNS and SASEGT. V shed 0 bases, J shed 5 bases, and the junction held 4 bases outside the gene matches. CDR3 protein: CASSEAPGTGNEKLFF. For the CDR3, the DNA is TGTGCCAGCAGTGAAGCGCCTGGGACAGGGAATGAAAAACTGTTTTTT.

The chain employs TRBV5-4 and TRBJ1-2; D might be TRBD1 (5 bases). The germline CDR1 and CDR2 sequences are SGHNT and YYREEE (reference sequence). The CDR3 is 13 amino acids. V was pared by 4 bases and J by 7 bases, with 14 bases between. This chain's CDR3 is CASSPPRQGGYTF. The CDR3 nucleotides are TGTGCCAGCAGCCCCCCGCGTCAGGGTGGCTACACCTTC.

The gene calls are TRBV7-2 and TRBJ2-1, with D possibly being TRBD1 (6 bases). This CDR3 spans 15 amino acids. Trimming took 4 bases from V and 2 from J, leaving 12 bases between them. Germline CDR1 reads SGHTA; CDR2 reads FQGNSA. The CDR3: CASSSDRTPYNEQFF. The CDR3 DNA follows: TGTGCCAGCAGCTCCGACAGGACCCCCTACAATGAGCAGTTCTTC.

The rearrangement joins TRBV11-3 to TRBJ1-5; tentatively, D is TRBD1 (6 bases). CDR3 length: 17 residues. The V and J ends lost 5 bases and 0 bases respectively, with 17 bases between them. CDR1 is SGHNT, CDR2 YENEEA, per germline. The CDR3 loop is CASSLTRGTSSNQPQHF. The CDR3, as DNA: TGTGCCAGCAGCCTGACGCGGGGGACATCTAGCAATCAGCCCCAGCATTTT.

The chain joins TRBV15 to TRBJ1-1; D gene unclear. This CDR3 contains 15 residues. Germline CDR1 and CDR2: LNHNV and YYDKDF (reference sequence). Trimming pared 1 base from V and 6 bases from J, leaving 15 bases between. The CDR3, as DNA: TGTGCCACCAGCAGAGCTATCCGGGAGGGCGCTGAAGCTTTCTTT. It specifies CATSRAIREGAEAFF. The full variable domain, rest sourced from reference TRBV15 and TRBJ1-1, is DAMVIQNPRYQVTQFGKPVTLSCSQTLNHNVMYWYQQKSSQAPKLLFHYYDKDFNNEADTPDNFQSRRPNTSFCFLDIRSPGLGDTAMYLCATSRAIREGAEAFFGQGTRLTVV.

The DNA for the CDR3 is TGTGCCAGCCACCCGGACAGAAAGGGCATAGATACGCAGTATTTT. It codes for CASHPDRKGIDTQYF. The rearrangement links TRBV2 to TRBJ2-3, with TRBD1 as a possible D gene (6 bases). Trimming stripped 8 bases from V and 5 bases from J, with 20 bases between. The CDR3 loop spans 15 amino acids. Per germline, CDR1 SNHLY and CDR2 FYNNEI.

The chain recombines TRBV7-2 with TRBJ1-1; TRBD1 is a possible D gene (5 bases). This CDR3 is 14 amino acids long. Per germline, CDR1 SGHTA and CDR2 FQGNSA. With 1 base removed from V and 7 bases from J, the gap between germline ends came to 13 bases. Written as DNA, the CDR3 is TGTGCCAGCAGCTTAGAGACAGCCCTCAATGAAGCTTTCTTT. Translation gives CASSLETALNEAFF.

The chain has TRBV27 and TRBJ2-2, with D possibly TRBD2 on 6 matching bases. The CDR3 is 17 residues long. The V gene's germline CDR1 is MNHEY and CDR2 SMNVEV (reference sequence). Trimming cost V 2 bases and J 0 bases, with 13 bases left between them. This CDR3 is CASSLRRDFANTGELFF. In DNA, the CDR3 is TGTGCCAGCAGTTTAAGGAGGGACTTCGCGAACACCGGGGAGCTGTTTTTT.

The chain uses TRBV6-1 and TRBJ2-2; D is undetermined. Germline V lookup: CDR1 MNHNS, CDR2 SASEGT. This CDR3 has 13 amino acids. Trimming removed 10 bases at V and 5 bases at J, with 14 bases between. Here the CDR3 DNA reads TGTGCCATCCCGACTCAAGGAACCGGGGAGCTGTTTTTT. It codes for CAIPTQGTGELFF.

CDR3 protein: CASSLAQGSQPNNEKLFF. The CDR3 coding sequence is TGTGCCAGCAGCTTGGCCCAGGGGTCTCAGCCTAATAATGAAAAACTGTTTTTT. The chain employs TRBV5-6 and TRBJ1-4, with a weak D call TRBD1 (6 bases). Deletions cut 0 bases from V and 4 bases from J, with 19 bases between. This CDR3 region has 18 residues. Germline assignment: CDR1 SGHDT and CDR2 YYEEEE.

The chain couples TRBV27 to TRBJ2-1, with 7 nucleotides matching TRBD2. Germline CDR1 is MNHEY and CDR2 is SMNVEV (reference sequence). The CDR3 has 14 amino acids. The V and J ends lost 3 bases and 10 bases, in that order; junction bases with no gene match: 9. The CDR3 sequence: CASSLGGLGREQFF. The CDR3 DNA follows: TGTGCCAGCAGTTTGGGAGGGTTAGGGAGGGAGCAGTTCTTC.

In nucleotides, the CDR3 is TGTGCCAGCAGCTTAAATTTCCCCCCGACAGGCTCTAGCACAGATACGCAGTATTTT. Translating it yields CASSLNFPPTGSSTDTQYF. V usage is TRBV11-2 and J usage is TRBJ2-3; possible D gene TRBD1, 6 bases. Germline-derived CDR1 and CDR2 are SGHAT and FQNNGV. Trimming stripped 2 bases from V and 0 bases from J, with 21 bases between. The length of the CDR3 is 19 residues.

The V and J genes are TRBV9 and TRBJ2-2; D gene ambiguous. The CDR3 runs 14 residues. From germline, CDR1 is SGDLS and CDR2 YYNGEE. The V gene lost 0 bases and the J gene lost 4 bases, with 7 bases spanning the gap. The CDR3 here is CASSVAPFTGELFF. The CDR3 DNA follows: TGTGCCAGCAGCGTAGCCCCGTTCACCGGGGAGCTGTTTTTT. The full variable domain, its missing parts supplied by reference TRBV9 and TRBJ2-2, is DSGVTQTPKHLITATGQRVTLRCSPRSGDLSVYWYQQSLDQGLQFLIQYYNGEERAKGNILERFSAQQFPDLHSELNLSSLELGDSALYFCASSVAPFTGELFFGEGSRLTVL.

The rearrangement joins TRBV6-5 to TRBJ2-7; TRBD1 matches at 12 bases. Germline V gene sequence: CDR1 MNHEY, CDR2 SVGAGI. The V segment lost 0 bases and the J segment 3 bases; nucleotides outside the gene matches: 3. The CDR3 is made up of 16 amino acids. The CDR3, as DNA: TGTGCCAGCAGTTACTCAGGGGACAGGGGGCTCTACGAGCAGTACTTC. Protein: CASSYSGDRGLYEQYF.

The chain combines TRBV30 with TRBJ2-1, with 9 positions matching TRBD2. The ends lost 4 bases at V and 8 bases at J; junction bases unmatched: 9. Per the germline V gene, CDR1 is GTSNPN and CDR2 is SVGIG (reference sequence). This CDR3 comprises 14 residues. The CDR3 sequence: CAWMSSGSTDEQFF. The CDR3 nucleotides are TGTGCCTGGATGAGTAGCGGGAGTACCGATGAGCAGTTCTTC.

The rearrangement uses TRBV4-3 and TRBJ2-1; possible D gene TRBD1, 5 bases. V shed 0 bases and J shed 6 bases, with 9 bases lying between them. Germline loops: CDR1 LGHNA, CDR2 YSLEER. The CDR3 runs to 14 residues. CDR3 DNA: TGCGCCAGCAGCCAAGAAAGGGGTTTCAATGAGCAGTTCTTC. It specifies CASSQERGFNEQFF.

The J gene is TRBJ1-1, the V gene TRBV11-2, with D possibly being TRBD1 (6 bases). Germline lookup yields CDR1 SGHAT and CDR2 FQNNGV. V lost 1 base and J lost 5, with 11 bases in between. This CDR3 region has 14 residues. CDR3: CASSLGGRRTEAFF. The CDR3 DNA reads TGTGCCAGCAGCTTAGGGGGGCGGAGGACTGAAGCTTTCTTT.

The chain employs TRBV14 and TRBJ2-7; TRBD2 matches at 9 bases. V dropped 3 bases and J dropped 2; count of bases not matched to a gene: 11. This CDR3 has 17 amino acids. Germline CDR1 is SGHDN and CDR2 is FVKESK. The CDR3 DNA sequence: TGTGCCAGCAGCCAGCAAGGGGCGGGAGGGCCTACCTACGAGCAGTACTTC. Translated, it gives CASSQQGAGGPTYEQYF.

This clone was detected only once. The CDR3 nucleotides read TGCGCCAGCAGCCAAGCACTGGGACTAGCGGGAGGTACGCAGTATTTT. It translates to CASSQALGLAGGTQYF. The chain recombines TRBV4-1 with TRBJ2-3; 15 positions agree with TRBD2. From germline, CDR1 is MGHRA and CDR2 YSYEKL. The CDR3 is 16 residues long. Trimming cost V 1 base and J 8 bases; bases outside gene matches: 4.